This is a list of T cell receptor beta chains from one sample in a study of T cells after yellow fever vaccination. MiXCR, applied by TCRdb to the 5' RACE reads, yields one record per CDR3 protein. The sample lists a few hundred thousand distinct CDR3 sequences; about 5.2% were seen once. The sample was CD4+ T cells sorted from PBMCs, taken on the day of the yellow fever booster vaccination. Receptor source: a man between 18 and 29 years old who received the YFV17D yellow fever vaccine. Each CDR3 is given with its conserved first and last residue. D genes are given only for firm matches. Some rows mark clone size as missing; the rest say once, few, many or name a class of expanded clone.

d_call	v_call	clone_size	j_call	cdr3_aa	cdr3_nt
.	TRBV7-2	.	TRBJ1-5	CASSFSTGTNQPQHF	TGTGCCAGCAGCTTTTCTACAGGAACCAATCAGCCCCAGCATTTT
TRBD2	TRBV15	few	TRBJ2-7	CATSRGTSGDYEQYF	TGTGCCACCAGCAGAGGGACTAGCGGGGACTACGAGCAGTACTTC
.	TRBV29-1	.	TRBJ1-1	CSVYRAFF	TGCAGCGTTTATCGGGCTTTCTTT
.	TRBV20-1	.	TRBJ1-1	CSASEVPLPEAFF	TGCAGTGCTAGCGAGGTCCCACTTCCTGAAGCTTTCTTT
.	TRBV6-5	many	TRBJ1-6	CASSYSFTATSPLHF	TGTGCCAGCAGTTACTCGTTCACGGCCACTTCACCCCTCCACTTT
.	TRBV4-1	few	TRBJ2-5	CASSQLLGETQYF	TGCGCCAGCAGCCAACTCCTTGGAGAGACCCAGTACTTC
.	TRBV20-1	.	TRBJ2-3	CSARDQELADTQYF	TGCAGTGCTAGAGATCAGGAGTTGGCAGATACGCAGTATTTT
.	TRBV9	few	TRBJ1-5	CASSADGRNQPQHF	TGTGCCAGCAGCGCGGACGGACGCAATCAGCCCCAGCATTTT
TRBD1	TRBV5-5	.	TRBJ2-5	CASSPTGVKETQYF	TGTGCCAGCAGCCCAACAGGGGTGAAAGAGACCCAGTACTTC
.	TRBV5-1	few	TRBJ1-1	CASSATQGEAFF	TGCGCCAGCAGCGCGACTCAGGGAGAAGCTTTCTTT
.	TRBV23-1	few	TRBJ1-1	CASRVGPQASEAFF	TGCGCCAGCAGGGTGGGACCCCAGGCGTCTGAAGCTTTCTTT
TRBD2	TRBV6-5	many	TRBJ2-2	CASSRPSGGLSGELFF	TGTGCCAGCAGCCGACCTAGCGGGGGTCTCTCCGGGGAGCTGTTTTTT
.	TRBV21-1	few	TRBJ2-7	CASSYEVGGNGRSERREHEQYF	TGTGCCAGCAGCTACGAAGTAGGGGGCAACGGTCGGTCCGAAAGAAGGGAGCACGAGCAGTACTTC
TRBD2	TRBV7-9	many	TRBJ2-7	CASSRGLSPREQYF	TGTGCCAGCAGCCGGGGACTATCTCCCCGCGAGCAGTACTTC
.	TRBV11-3	few	TRBJ2-7	CASSLGENYEQYF	TGTGCCAGCAGCTTGGGAGAAAACTACGAGCAGTACTTC
.	TRBV9	.	TRBJ1-2	CASSVAWNYGYTF	TGTGCCAGCAGCGTAGCCTGGAACTATGGCTACACCTTC
.	TRBV20-1	many	TRBJ2-7	CSARSPRGYEQYF	TGCAGTGCTAGATCACCTCGCGGCTACGAGCAGTACTTC
TRBD1	TRBV7-2	many	TRBJ1-4	CASSSKPRQGRQEKLFF	TGTGCCAGCAGCTCCAAGCCTAGACAGGGGAGGCAAGAAAAACTGTTTTTT
.	TRBV6-2/TRBV6-3	few	TRBJ1-5	CASSYFGQPQHF	TGTGCCAGCAGTTACTTTGGCCAGCCCCAGCATTTT
.	TRBV18	many	TRBJ2-1	CASSPQAGPNNEQFF	TGTGCCAGCTCACCACAAGCAGGGCCAAACAATGAGCAGTTCTTC
.	TRBV6-5	few	TRBJ1-1	CASSTVTEAFF	TGTGCCAGCAGCACGGTTACTGAAGCTTTCTTT
TRBD1	TRBV5-1	.	TRBJ2-2	CASSLRDREAGELFF	TGCGCCAGCAGCCTCCGGGACAGGGAGGCCGGGGAGCTGTTTTTT
TRBD1	TRBV3-1	.	TRBJ1-5	CASSSRQGDQPQHF	TGTGCCAGCAGCTCCCGACAGGGGGATCAGCCCCAGCATTTT
.	TRBV5-1	many	TRBJ2-1	CASSSGGAGSNEQFF	TGCGCCAGCAGCTCCGGAGGGGCGGGGAGCAATGAGCAGTTCTTC
TRBD2	TRBV19	few	TRBJ2-7	CASSWTRLGEQYF	TGTGCCAGTAGCTGGACTAGGCTGGGCGAGCAGTACTTC
.	TRBV5-1	many	TRBJ1-1	CASSLTPGTTEAFF	TGCGCCAGCAGCTTGACCCCGGGGACGACTGAAGCTTTCTTT
.	TRBV9	.	TRBJ2-5	CASSDRGESETQYF	TGTGCCAGCAGCGATAGAGGGGAATCAGAGACCCAGTACTTC
.	TRBV7-9	few	TRBJ1-3	CASSSGWGNTIYF	TGTGCCAGCAGCTCGGGGTGGGGAAACACCATATATTTT
.	TRBV11-2	many	TRBJ1-6	CASSLGRDRSPLHF	TGTGCCAGCAGCCTAGGGAGGGATCGGTCACCCCTCCACTTT
TRBD1	TRBV5-1	.	TRBJ1-1	CASSTGGGTEAFF	TGCGCCAGCAGCACAGGGGGCGGCACTGAAGCTTTCTTT
.	TRBV18	few	TRBJ2-2	CASSMDTGELFF	TGTGCCAGCTCGATGGACACCGGGGAGCTGTTTTTT
TRBD1	TRBV20-1	few	TRBJ2-3	CSGWDRGASTDTQYF	TGCAGTGGCTGGGACAGGGGGGCTAGCACAGATACGCAGTATTTT
.	TRBV7-2	many	TRBJ1-6	CASSYLINSPLHF	TGTGCCAGCAGCTACCTGATAAATTCACCCCTCCACTTT
TRBD2	TRBV20-1	many	TRBJ2-1	CSAQILAGGPRNEQFF	TGCAGTGCTCAAATTCTAGCGGGGGGGCCTCGTAATGAGCAGTTCTTC
TRBD2	TRBV7-7	.	TRBJ2-3	CASSPILAGGTDTQYF	TGTGCTAGCAGCCCAATTCTAGCGGGGGGCACAGATACGCAGTATTTT
TRBD2	TRBV12-5	many	TRBJ2-3	CASGLGGGAPEDTQYF	TGTGCTAGTGGTTTGGGCGGGGGGGCCCCCGAAGATACGCAGTATTTT
.	TRBV5-1	.	TRBJ2-7	CASSLEGGREQYF	TGCGCCAGCAGCTTGGAAGGGGGTCGGGAGCAGTACTTC
.	TRBV6-5	.	TRBJ2-3	CASSYGIDITDTQYF	TGTGCCAGCAGTTACGGGATCGACATCACAGATACGCAGTATTTT
.	TRBV6-2/TRBV6-3	.	TRBJ1-1	CASSYSFTEAFF	TGTGCCAGCAGTTACTCCTTCACTGAAGCTTTCTTT
.	TRBV6-5	few	TRBJ2-1	CASSYSNPSPEQFF	TGTGCCAGCAGTTACTCGAACCCGTCCCCTGAGCAGTTCTTC
.	TRBV3-1	.	TRBJ2-3	CASSPSRDGTQYF	TGTGCCAGCAGCCCCTCTAGAGACGGAACGCAGTATTTT